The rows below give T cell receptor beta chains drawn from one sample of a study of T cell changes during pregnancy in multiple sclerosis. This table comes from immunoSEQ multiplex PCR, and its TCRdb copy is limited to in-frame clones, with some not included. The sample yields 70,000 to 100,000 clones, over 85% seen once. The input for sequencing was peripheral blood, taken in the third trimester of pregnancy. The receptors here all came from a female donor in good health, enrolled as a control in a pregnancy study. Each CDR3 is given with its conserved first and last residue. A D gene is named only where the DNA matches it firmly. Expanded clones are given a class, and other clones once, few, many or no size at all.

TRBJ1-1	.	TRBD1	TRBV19	CASSAGQKRAIGTEAFF	TGTGCCAGTAGTGCGGGACAGAAAAGAGCGATTGGGACTGAAGCTTTCTTT
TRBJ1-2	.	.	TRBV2	CASSDPTTYGYTF	TGTGCCAGCAGCGACCCGACAACCTATGGCTACACCTTC
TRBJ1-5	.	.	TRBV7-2	CASSPILGVGPQHF	TGTGCCAGCAGCCCTATTCTCGGGGTTGGGCCCCAGCATTTT
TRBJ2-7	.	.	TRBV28	CASSRSGSPLEQYF	TGTGCCAGCAGTCGGTCGGGAAGCCCCCTCGAGCAGTACTTC
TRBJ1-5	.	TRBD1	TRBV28	CASRQGNQPQHF	TGTGCCAGCAGACAGGGGAATCAGCCCCAGCATTTT
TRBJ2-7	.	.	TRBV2	CASSVTYEQYF	TGTGCCAGCAGCGTAACCTACGAGCAGTACTTC
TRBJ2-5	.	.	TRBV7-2	CASKAGHFETQYF	TGTGCCAGCAAGGCTGGACACTTTGAGACCCAGTACTTC
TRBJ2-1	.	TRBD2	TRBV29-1	CSVTRRGGGTYNEQFF	TGCAGCGTTACTCGGCGGGGCGGGGGAACCTACAATGAGCAGTTCTTC
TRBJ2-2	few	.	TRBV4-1	CASSQEGGAGAAGELFF	TGCGCCAGCAGCCAAGAGGGGGGGGCAGGGGCGGCTGGGGAGCTGTTTTTT
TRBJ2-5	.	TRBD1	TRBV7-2	CASSSAYPGQGMETQYF	TGTGCCAGCAGCTCAGCCTATCCGGGACAGGGTATGGAGACCCAGTACTTC
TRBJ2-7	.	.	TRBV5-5	CASSPAGSSSEQYF	TGTGCCAGCAGCCCCGCGGGGTCATCGTCCGAGCAGTACTTC
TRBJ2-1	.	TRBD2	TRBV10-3	CAISDLTSGESGEQFF	TGTGCCATCAGTGACCTGACTAGCGGTGAGTCTGGTGAGCAGTTCTTC
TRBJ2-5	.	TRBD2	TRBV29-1	CSVVGTSGGGGGETQYF	TGCAGCGTTGTCGGGACTAGCGGCGGGGGAGGGGGGGAGACCCAGTACTTC
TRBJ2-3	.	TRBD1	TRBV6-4	CASSVPRGPDTQYF	TGTGCCAGCAGTGTACCGAGGGGGCCAGATACGCAGTATTTT
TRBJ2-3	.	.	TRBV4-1	CASSRLIVSGTDTQYF	TGCGCCAGCAGCCGCCTCATAGTATCTGGCACAGATACGCAGTATTTT
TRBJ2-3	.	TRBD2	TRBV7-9	CASSSLPAGRGTDTQYF	TGTGCCAGCAGCTCCCTCCCAGCGGGGCGGGGAACAGATACGCAGTATTTT
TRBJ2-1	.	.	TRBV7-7	CASSLFQGDEQFF	TGTGCTAGCAGCTTATTCCAGGGCGATGAGCAGTTCTTC
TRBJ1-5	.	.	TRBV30	CAWSGDPGGRGQPQHF	TGTGCCTGGAGTGGGGATCCGGGGGGGAGAGGTCAGCCCCAGCATTTT
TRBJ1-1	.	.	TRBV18	CASSPPGGVVTEAFF	TGTGCCAGCTCACCACCCGGCGGGGTAGTAACTGAAGCTTTCTTT
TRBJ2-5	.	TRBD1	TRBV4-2	CASSPGQFEETQYF	TGTGCCAGCAGCCCGGGACAGTTCGAAGAGACCCAGTACTTC